This TCR beta chain was sequenced in a study of cytomegalovirus exposure and HLA in healthy donors. Findings of the study overall: By HLA locus, TCR association rates varied in a later analysis, with DRB1 showing the most and HLA-C the fewest. Among TCR beta chains, those listed as cytomegalovirus-associated numbered some 160. As a later analysis showed, a missense DCLRE1C variant was linked to trimming of TCR beta V- and J-genes. Rarity held for most TCR sequences, but there were some public TCRs that occurred in many donors.

In regard to this clone: Its antigen is not identified. One end of the junction is discordant with germline, which a read error may explain.

It was with 60 Vbeta and 13 Jbeta primers that the PCR ran. Profiled with immunoSEQ multiplex PCR; TCRdb holds only in-frame clones, not every one. The sample consists of 120,000 or so clones, around 80% of them appearing once. The CDR3 extends over 14 amino acids. Germline V gives CDR1 SGHRS, CDR2 YFSETQ. The sequence derives from a man aged 25-40 years in good health and CMV-seropositive. The rearrangement joins TRBV5-1 to TRBJ2-1; tentatively, D is TRBD2 (5 bases). The material sequenced was PBMCs. CDR3 DNA: TGCGCCAGCAGCTTGAATGTTCTCGGGGATGAGCAGCTCTTC. Translation gives CASSLNVLGDEQLF.